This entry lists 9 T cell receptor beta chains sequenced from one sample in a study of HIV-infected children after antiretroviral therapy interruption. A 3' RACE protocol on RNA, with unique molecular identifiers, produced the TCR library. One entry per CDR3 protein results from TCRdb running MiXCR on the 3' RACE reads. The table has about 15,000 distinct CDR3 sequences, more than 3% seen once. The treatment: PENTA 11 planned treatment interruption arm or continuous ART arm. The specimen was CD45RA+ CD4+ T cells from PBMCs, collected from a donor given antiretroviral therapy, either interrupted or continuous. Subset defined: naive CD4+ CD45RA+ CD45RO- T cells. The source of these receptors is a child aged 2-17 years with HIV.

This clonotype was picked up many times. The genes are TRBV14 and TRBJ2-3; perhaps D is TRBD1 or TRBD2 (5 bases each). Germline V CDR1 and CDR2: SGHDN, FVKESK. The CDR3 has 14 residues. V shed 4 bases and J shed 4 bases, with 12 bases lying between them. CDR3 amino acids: CASSLARGPDTQYF. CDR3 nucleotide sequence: TGTGCCAGCAGCCTAGCACGGGGACCAGATACGCAGTATTTT.

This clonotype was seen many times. The CDR3 protein is CASTPGRANYGYTF. The CDR3 DNA follows: TGTGCCAGCACCCCCGGACGGGCTAACTATGGCTACACCTTC. The chain employs TRBV12-3 or TRBV12-4 and TRBJ1-2; D remains ambiguous. With 7 bases removed from V and 0 bases from J, the gap between germline ends came to 12 bases. This CDR3 has 14 residues.

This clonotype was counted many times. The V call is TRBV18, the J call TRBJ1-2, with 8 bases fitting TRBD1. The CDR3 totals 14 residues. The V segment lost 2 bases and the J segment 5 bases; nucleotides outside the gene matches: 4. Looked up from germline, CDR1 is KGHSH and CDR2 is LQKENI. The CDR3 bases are TGTGCCAGCTCACCAAGCACAGGGGGATATGGCTACACCTTC. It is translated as CASSPSTGGYGYTF.

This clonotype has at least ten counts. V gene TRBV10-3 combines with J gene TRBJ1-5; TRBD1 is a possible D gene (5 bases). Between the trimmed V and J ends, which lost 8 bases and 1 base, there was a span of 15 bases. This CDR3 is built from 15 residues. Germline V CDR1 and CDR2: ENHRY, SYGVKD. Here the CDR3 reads CAISSRGMSNQPQHF. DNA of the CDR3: TGTGCCATCTCTTCCCGGGGGATGAGCAATCAGCCCCAGCATTTT.

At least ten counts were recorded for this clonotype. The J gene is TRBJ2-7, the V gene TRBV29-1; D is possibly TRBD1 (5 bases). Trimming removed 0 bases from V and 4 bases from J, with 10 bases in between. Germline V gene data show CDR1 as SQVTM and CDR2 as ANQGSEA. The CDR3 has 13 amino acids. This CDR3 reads CSVEDRVGYEQYF. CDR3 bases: TGCAGCGTTGAAGACAGGGTTGGGTACGAGCAGTACTTC.

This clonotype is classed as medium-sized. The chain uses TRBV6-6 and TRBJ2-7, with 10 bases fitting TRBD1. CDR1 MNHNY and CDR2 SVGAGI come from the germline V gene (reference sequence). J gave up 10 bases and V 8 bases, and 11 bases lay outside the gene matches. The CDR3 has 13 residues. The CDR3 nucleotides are TGTGCCAGCGGATCGGGACAGGGGAGTGAACAGTACTTC. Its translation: CASGSGQGSEQYF.

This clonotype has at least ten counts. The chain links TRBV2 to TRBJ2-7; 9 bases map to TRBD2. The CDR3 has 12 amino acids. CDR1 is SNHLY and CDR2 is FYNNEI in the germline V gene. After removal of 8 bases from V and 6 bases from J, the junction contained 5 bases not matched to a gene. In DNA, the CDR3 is TGTGCCAGCGGTGCTAGCGGGATCGAGCAGTACTTC. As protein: CASGASGIEQYF.

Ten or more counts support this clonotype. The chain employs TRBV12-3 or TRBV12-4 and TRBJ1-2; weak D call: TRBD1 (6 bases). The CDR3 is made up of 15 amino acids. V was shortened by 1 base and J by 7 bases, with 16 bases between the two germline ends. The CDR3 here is CASSLGAGVVGGYTF. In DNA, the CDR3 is TGTGCCAGCAGTTTAGGGGCAGGGGTGGTCGGTGGCTACACCTTC.

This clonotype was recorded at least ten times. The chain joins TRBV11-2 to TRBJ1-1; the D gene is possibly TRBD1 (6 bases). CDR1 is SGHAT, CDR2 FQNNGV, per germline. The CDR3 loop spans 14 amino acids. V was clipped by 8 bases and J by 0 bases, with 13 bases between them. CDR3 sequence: CASSRDTLNTEAFF. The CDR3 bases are TGTGCCAGCTCCCGGGACACCCTGAACACTGAAGCTTTCTTT. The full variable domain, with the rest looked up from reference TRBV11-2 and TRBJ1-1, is EAGVAQSPRYKIIEKRQSVAFWCNPISGHATLYWYQQILGQGPKLLIQFQNNGVVDDSQLPKDRFSAERLKGVDSTLKIQPAKLEDSAVYLCASSRDTLNTEAFFGQGTRLTVV.